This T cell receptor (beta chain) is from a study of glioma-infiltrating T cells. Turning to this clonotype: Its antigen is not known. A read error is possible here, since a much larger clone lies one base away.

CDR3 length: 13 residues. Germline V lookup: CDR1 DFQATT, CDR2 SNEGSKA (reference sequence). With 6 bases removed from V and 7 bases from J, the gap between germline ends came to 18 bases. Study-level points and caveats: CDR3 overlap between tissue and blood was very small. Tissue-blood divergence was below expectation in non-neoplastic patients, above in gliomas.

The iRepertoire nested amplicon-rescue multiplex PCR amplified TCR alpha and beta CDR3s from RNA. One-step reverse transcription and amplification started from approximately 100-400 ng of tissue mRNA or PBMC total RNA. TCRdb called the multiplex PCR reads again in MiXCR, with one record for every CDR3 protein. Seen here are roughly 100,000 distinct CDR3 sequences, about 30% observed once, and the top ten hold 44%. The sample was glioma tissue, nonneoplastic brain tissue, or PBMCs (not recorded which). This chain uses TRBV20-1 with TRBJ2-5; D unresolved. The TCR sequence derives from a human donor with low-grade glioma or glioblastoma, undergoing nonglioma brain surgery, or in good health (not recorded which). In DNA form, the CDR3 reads TGCAGTGCCCCCCCTCCCCATGCATGGACCCAGTACTTC. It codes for CSAPPPHAWTQYF.